This passage covers 5 T cell receptor beta chains from one sample sequenced in a study of blood T cells in healthy people across ages. For the second PCR, which ran for 7 to 11 cycles, a sample-barcoded 5' primer and a J-beta primer mix were used. One entry per CDR3 protein results from TCRdb running MiXCR on the 5' RACE reads. The sample yields about 1,500,000 distinct CDR3 sequences, approximately 38% seen once. Sequenced: blood. Receptors were obtained from a woman younger than 35 in good health.

V usage is TRBV5-6 and J usage is TRBJ2-1; 11 bases map to TRBD1. The V segment lost 1 base and the J segment 12 bases; nucleotides outside the gene matches: 6. Per germline, CDR1 SGHDT and CDR2 YYEEEE. The CDR3 is 14 residues long. The CDR3 coding sequence is TGTGCCAGCAGCTTGTCCGGGACAGGGGGAATGCAGTTCTTC. Protein sequence: CASSLSGTGGMQFF. Full variable domain (missing parts from reference TRBV5-6 and TRBJ2-1): DAGVTQSPTHLIKTRGQQVTLRCSPKSGHDTVSWYQQALGQGPQFIFQYYEEEERQRGNFPDRFSGHQFPNYSSELNVNALLLGDSALYLCASSLSGTGGMQFFGPGTRLTVL.

In this sample, this clonotype turned up a few times. The CDR3 loop reads CASSVDRGADTQYF. For the CDR3, the DNA is TGTGCCAGCAGCGTAGACAGGGGGGCAGATACGCAGTATTTT. The V gene is TRBV7-8, the J gene TRBJ2-3; 9 bases map to TRBD1. The V and J ends lost 5 bases and 4 bases, in that order; junction bases with no gene match: 4. The CDR3 has 14 amino acids. Germline-derived CDR1 and CDR2 are SGHVS and FQNEAQ.

The rearrangement uses TRBV10-3 and TRBJ2-1; 11 positions match TRBD2. This CDR3 is built from 14 residues. With 7 bases clipped from V and 12 bases from J, the junction kept 11 bases outside the gene matches. The V gene's germline CDR1 is ENHRY and CDR2 SYGVKD. In DNA form, the CDR3 reads TGTGCCATCACAGAAACTAGCGGGGGCTCTGGGCAGTTCTTC. It yields the protein CAITETSGGSGQFF.

This clonotype came up a few times. This chain uses TRBV4-1 with TRBJ1-4; 8 nucleotides align to TRBD1. The CDR3 is made up of 17 amino acids. Germline V lookup: CDR1 MGHRA, CDR2 YSYEKL. J was trimmed by 5 bases and V by 3 bases; bases with no gene match: 11. CDR3 in amino acids: CASSQDATGTGNEKLFF. As DNA, the CDR3 is TGCGCCAGCAGCCAGGACGCCACCGGGACAGGAAATGAAAAACTGTTTTTT.

This clonotype occurred a few times. V and J are TRBV4-1 and TRBJ2-5; D is perhaps TRBD2 (5 bases). The tail of the sequence fits TRBJ2-7 better, so the J call may be wrong. The V gene's germline CDR1 is MGHRA and CDR2 YSYEKL. CDR3 length equals 13 residues. Here the CDR3 DNA reads TGCGCCAGCAGCCAAGTTCCGGACTCCGAGCAGTACTTC. The encoded protein is CASSQVPDSEQYF.